This T cell receptor beta chain was identified in a study of T-cell reconstitution after alpha-beta-depleted transplantation in children. The CDR3 has 16 amino acids. The V end lost 2 bases, the J end lost 1 base, and 14 bases lay between the germline ends. Unique molecular identifiers were used in preparing the TCRbeta library. TCRdb called the PCR reads again in MiXCR, with one record for every CDR3 protein. The table records nearly 350,000 distinct CDR3 sequences, about a sixth of them present only once. The sequenced sample was PBMCs, mostly from graft donor cells, obtained 360 days after TCRalphabeta/CD19-depleted stem cell transplant. This clonotype was obtained from a male patient aged 2-9 years who had a stem cell transplant for acute lymphoblastic leukemia, so the T cells may come from the graft donor. The chain has TRBV12-3 or TRBV12-4 and TRBJ1-2, with D hard to call. The CDR3 protein is CASSLNGAVLNYGYTF. The CDR3 bases are TGTGCCAGCAGTTTAAACGGCGCCGTTCTTAACTATGGCTACACCTTC.